This T cell receptor beta chain is drawn from a study of T cells in Graves' hyperthyroidism and ophthalmopathy. Whole-study results and caveats: Prediction of ophthalmopathy progression came a median around 6 months pre-onset.

The sample holds a few counts of this clonotype. The antigen is unknown. The CDR3 runs 16 residues. Germline CDR1 reads DFQATT; CDR2 reads SNEGSKA (reference sequence). V gave up 2 bases and J gave up 6 bases; unmatched junction bases: 11. Template material for amplifying TCR beta CDR3 regions consisted of RNA transcripts. TCR CDR3 regions were first amplified by RT-PCR with HTBI primers. TCRdb passed the multiplex PCR reads through MiXCR, listing each CDR3 protein once. The data contain approximately 330,000 distinct CDR3 sequences, 15% to 20% of them singletons. The sample consisted of blood. The J gene is TRBJ2-7, the V gene TRBV20-1; 12 bases agree with TRBD2. This sequence was found in a woman aged 45 to 65 with Graves' hyperthyroidism. This chain's CDR3 is CSARISTSGSFREQYF. The CDR3 bases are TGCAGTGCTAGAATCTCGACTAGCGGGAGTTTCCGCGAGCAGTACTTC.